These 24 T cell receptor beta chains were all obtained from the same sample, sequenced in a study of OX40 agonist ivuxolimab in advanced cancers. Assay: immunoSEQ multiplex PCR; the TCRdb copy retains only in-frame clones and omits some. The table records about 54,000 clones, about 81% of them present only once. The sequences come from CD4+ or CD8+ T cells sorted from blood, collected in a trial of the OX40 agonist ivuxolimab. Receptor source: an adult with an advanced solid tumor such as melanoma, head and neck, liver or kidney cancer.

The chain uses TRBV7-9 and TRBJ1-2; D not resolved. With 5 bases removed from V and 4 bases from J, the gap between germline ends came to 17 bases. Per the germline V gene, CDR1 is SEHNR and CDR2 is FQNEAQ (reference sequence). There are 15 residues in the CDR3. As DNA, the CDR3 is TGTGCCAGCAGCCCGCGCGGGGTCTCTGGCTATGGCTACACCTTC. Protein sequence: CASSPRGVSGYGYTF.

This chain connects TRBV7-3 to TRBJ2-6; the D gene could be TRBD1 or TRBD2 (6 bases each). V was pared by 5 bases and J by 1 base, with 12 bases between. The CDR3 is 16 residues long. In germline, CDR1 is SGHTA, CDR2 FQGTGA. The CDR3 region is CASSRGGTSGANVLTF. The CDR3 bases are TGTGCCAGCAGCCGGGGCGGGACATCTGGGGCCAACGTCCTGACTTTC.

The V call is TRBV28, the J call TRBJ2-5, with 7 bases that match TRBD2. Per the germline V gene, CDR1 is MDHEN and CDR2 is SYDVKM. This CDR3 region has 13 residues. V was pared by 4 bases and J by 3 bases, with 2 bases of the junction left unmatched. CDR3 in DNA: TGTGCCAGCAGTTCCAGCGGGGAAGAGACCCAGTACTTC. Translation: CASSSSGEETQYF.

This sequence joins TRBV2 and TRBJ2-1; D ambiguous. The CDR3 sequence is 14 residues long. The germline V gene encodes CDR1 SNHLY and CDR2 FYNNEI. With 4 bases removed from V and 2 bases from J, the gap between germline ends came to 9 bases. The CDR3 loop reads CASSVDGAYNEQFF. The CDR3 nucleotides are TGTGCCAGCAGTGTGGACGGAGCCTACAATGAGCAGTTCTTC. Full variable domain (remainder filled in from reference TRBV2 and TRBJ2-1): EPEVTQTPSHQVTQMGQEVILRCVPISNHLYFYWYRQILGQKVEFLVSFYNNEISEKSEIFDDQFSVERPDGSNFTLKIRSTKLEDSAMYFCASSVDGAYNEQFFGPGTRLTVL.

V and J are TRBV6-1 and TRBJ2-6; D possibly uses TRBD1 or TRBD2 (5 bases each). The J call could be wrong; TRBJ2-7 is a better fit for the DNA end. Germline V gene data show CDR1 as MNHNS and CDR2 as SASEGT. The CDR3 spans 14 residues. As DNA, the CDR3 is TGTGCCAGCTTTAGTGCCCTGGGGGTCGACGAGCAGTACTTC. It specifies CASFSALGVDEQYF.

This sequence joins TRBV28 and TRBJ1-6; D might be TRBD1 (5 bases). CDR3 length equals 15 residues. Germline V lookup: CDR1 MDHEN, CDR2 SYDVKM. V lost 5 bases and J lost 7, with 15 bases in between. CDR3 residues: CASSDSTGANSPLHF. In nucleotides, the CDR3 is TGTGCCAGCAGTGATTCCACCGGGGCGAATTCACCCCTCCACTTT.

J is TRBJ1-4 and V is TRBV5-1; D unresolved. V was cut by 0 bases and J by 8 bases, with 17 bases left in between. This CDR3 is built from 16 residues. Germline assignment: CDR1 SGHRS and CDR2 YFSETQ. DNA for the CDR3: TGCGCCAGCAGCTTGGCTTTATTGACGGAAGAGGAAAAACTGTTTTTT. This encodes CASSLALLTEEEKLFF.

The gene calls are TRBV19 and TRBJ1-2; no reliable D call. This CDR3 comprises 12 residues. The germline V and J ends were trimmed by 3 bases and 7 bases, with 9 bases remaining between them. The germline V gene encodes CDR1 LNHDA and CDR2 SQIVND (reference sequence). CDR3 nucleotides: TGTGCCAGTAGTATCTGGGGAGCTGGCTACACCTTC. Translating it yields CASSIWGAGYTF.

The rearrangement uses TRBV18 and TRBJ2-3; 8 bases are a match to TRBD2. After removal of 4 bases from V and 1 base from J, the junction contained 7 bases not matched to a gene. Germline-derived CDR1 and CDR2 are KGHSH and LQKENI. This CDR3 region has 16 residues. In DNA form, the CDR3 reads TGTGCCAGCTCACGGCGAGCGGGAGTGGGCACAGATACGCAGTATTTT. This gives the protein CASSRRAGVGTDTQYF.

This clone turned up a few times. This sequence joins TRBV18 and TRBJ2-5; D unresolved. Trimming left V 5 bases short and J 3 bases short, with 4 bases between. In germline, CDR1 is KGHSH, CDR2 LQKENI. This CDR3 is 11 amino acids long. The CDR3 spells CASSGKETQYF. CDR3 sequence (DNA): TGTGCCAGCTCAGGCAAAGAGACCCAGTACTTC.

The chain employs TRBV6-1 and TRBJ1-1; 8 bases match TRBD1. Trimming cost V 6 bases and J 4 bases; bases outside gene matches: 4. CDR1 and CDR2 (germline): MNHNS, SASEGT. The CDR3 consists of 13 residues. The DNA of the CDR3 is TGTGCCAGCAGAGAGACAGGGGTCACTGAAGCTTTCTTT. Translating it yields CASRETGVTEAFF.

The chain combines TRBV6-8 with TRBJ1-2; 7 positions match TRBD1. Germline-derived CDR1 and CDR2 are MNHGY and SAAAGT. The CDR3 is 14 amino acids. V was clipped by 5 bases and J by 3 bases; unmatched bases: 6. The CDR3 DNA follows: TGTGCCAGCAGTGCGACAGGGCCTGACTATGGCTACACCTTC. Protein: CASSATGPDYGYTF.

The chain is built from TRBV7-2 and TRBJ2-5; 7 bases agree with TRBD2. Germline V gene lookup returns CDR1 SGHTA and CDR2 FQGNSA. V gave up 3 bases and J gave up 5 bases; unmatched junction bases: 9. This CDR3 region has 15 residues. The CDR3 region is CASSFRTRGLETQYF. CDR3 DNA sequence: TGTGCCAGCAGCTTCCGGACTAGGGGTTTGGAGACCCAGTACTTC.

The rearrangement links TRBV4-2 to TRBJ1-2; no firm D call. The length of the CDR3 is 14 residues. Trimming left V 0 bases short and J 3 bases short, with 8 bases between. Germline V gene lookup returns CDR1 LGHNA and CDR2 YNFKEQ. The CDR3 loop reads CASSQDLGYYGYTF. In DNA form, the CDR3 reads TGTGCCAGCAGCCAAGATCTGGGGTACTATGGCTACACCTTC.

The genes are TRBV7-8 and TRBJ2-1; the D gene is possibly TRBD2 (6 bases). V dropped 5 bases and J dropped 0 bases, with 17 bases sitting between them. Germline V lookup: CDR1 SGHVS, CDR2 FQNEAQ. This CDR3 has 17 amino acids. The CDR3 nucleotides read TGTGCCAGCAGCCCCGGCCACGGGGGACTCTCCTACAATGAGCAGTTCTTC. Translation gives CASSPGHGGLSYNEQFF.

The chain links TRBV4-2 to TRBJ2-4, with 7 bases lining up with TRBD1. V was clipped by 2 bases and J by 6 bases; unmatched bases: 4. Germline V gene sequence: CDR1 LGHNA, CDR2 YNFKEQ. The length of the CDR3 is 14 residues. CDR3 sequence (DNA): TGTGCCAGCAGCCAAAATGACAGGGTAAACATTCAGTACTTC. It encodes CASSQNDRVNIQYF.

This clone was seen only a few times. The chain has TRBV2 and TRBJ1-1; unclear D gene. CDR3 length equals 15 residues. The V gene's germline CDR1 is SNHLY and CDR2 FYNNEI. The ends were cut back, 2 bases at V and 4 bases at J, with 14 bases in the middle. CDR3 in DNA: TGTGCCAGCAGTGAACGCTCCGGGTTGGGCACTGAAGCTTTCTTT. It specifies CASSERSGLGTEAFF.

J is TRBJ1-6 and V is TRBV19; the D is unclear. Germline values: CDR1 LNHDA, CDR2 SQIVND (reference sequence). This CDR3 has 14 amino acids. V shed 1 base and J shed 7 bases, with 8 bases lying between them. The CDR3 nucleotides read TGTGCCAGTAGTATAGGTCCGAAAAATTCACCCCTCCACTTT. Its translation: CASSIGPKNSPLHF.

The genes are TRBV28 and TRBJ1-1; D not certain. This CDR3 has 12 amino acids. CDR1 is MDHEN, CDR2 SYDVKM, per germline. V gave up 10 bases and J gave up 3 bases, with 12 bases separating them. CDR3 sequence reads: CATQASDTEAFF. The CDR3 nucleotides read TGTGCCACTCAGGCGTCGGACACTGAAGCTTTCTTT.

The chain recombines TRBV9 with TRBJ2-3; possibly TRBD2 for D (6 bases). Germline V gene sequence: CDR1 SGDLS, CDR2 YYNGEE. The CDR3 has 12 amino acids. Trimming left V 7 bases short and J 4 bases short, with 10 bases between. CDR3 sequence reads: CASSGVSDTQYF. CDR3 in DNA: TGTGCCAGCTCGGGGGTTTCAGATACGCAGTATTTT.

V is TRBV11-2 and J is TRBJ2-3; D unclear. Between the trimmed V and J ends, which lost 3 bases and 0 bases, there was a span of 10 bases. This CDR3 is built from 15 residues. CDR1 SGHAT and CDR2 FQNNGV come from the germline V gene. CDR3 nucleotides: TGTGCCAGCAGCTTGACATTCTTTAGCACAGATACGCAGTATTTT. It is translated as CASSLTFFSTDTQYF.

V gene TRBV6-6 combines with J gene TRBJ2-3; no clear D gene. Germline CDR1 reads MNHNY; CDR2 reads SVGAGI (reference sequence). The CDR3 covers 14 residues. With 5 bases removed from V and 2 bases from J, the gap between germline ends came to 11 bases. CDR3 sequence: CASSVVQITDTQYF. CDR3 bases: TGTGCCAGCAGTGTAGTACAAATCACAGATACGCAGTATTTT.

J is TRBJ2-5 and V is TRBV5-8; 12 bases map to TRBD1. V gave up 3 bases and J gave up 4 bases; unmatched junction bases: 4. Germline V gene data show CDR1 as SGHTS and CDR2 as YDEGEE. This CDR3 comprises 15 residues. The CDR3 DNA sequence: TGTGCCAGCAGCTCGGGACAGGGGGCAGGAGAGACCCAGTACTTC. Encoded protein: CASSSGQGAGETQYF.

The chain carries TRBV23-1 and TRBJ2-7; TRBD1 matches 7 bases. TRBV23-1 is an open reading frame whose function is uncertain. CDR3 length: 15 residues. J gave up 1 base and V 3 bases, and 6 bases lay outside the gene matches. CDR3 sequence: CASSHSTGLSYEQYF. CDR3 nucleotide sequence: TGCGCCAGCAGTCACTCGACAGGGTTATCCTACGAGCAGTACTTC.